Presented here are 28 T cell receptor beta chains from one specimen sequenced in a study of cytomegalovirus exposure and HLA in healthy donors. Researchers ran the PCR with 60 Vbeta and 13 Jbeta primers. TCRdb's copy holds only in-frame clones and misses some; the assay was immunoSEQ multiplex PCR. The top ten clones hold about 1.9% of a sample with about 220,000 clones, approximately 70% of them seen once. Sequenced: PBMCs. The source of these receptors is a woman in her 30s in good health and CMV-seronegative.

The chain links TRBV7-9 to TRBJ1-2; no firm D call. The germline V gene has CDR1 SEHNR and CDR2 FQNEAQ (reference sequence). CDR3 length: 12 amino acids. The V end was cut by 8 bases, the J end by 0 bases, with 7 bases between. The CDR3 here is CASRRPNYGYTF. As DNA, the CDR3 is TGTGCCAGCCGGCGGCCTAACTATGGCTACACCTTC. Full variable domain (rest looked up from reference TRBV7-9 and TRBJ1-2): DTGVSQNPRHKITKRGQNVTFRCDPISEHNRLYWYRQTLGQGPEFLTYFQNEAQLEKSRLLSDRFSAERPKGSFSTLEIQRTEQGDSAMYLCASRRPNYGYTFGSGTRLTVV.

The genes are TRBV5-6 and TRBJ2-3; 10 bases align to TRBD2. Trimming at V came to 5 bases and at J to 1 base, leaving 10 bases not matched to a gene. Germline assignment: CDR1 SGHDT and CDR2 YYEEEE. The CDR3 covers 17 residues. DNA for the CDR3: TGTGCCAGCAGTAAGTTGGCCGGGACTAGCGGCACAGATACGCAGTATTTT. This gives the protein CASSKLAGTSGTDTQYF.

The rearrangement uses TRBV6-6 and TRBJ1-5; TRBD1 matches 8 bases. V was clipped by 1 base and J by 5 bases; unmatched bases: 7. CDR3 length: 16 amino acids. The germline CDR1 and CDR2 sequences are MNHNY and SVGAGI (reference sequence). The CDR3 sequence is CASSYYGQGSDQPQHF. CDR3 coding DNA: TGTGCCAGCAGTTACTACGGACAGGGATCGGATCAGCCCCAGCATTTT.

The V gene is TRBV5-5, the J gene TRBJ1-1, with 10 bases that match TRBD1. J lost 3 bases, V lost 4 bases, and 12 bases had no gene match. Germline CDR1 reads SGHKS; CDR2 reads YYEKEE (reference sequence). CDR3 size: 17 residues. The CDR3 nucleotides read TGTGCCAGCAGCCCGGGACAGGGGTGGACGTTGTACACTGAAGCTTTCTTT. Amino acids: CASSPGQGWTLYTEAFF.

This clone appeared a single time. In DNA form, the CDR3 reads TGCGCCAGCAGCCAAGTGGCAGGGGGTTCCTACGAGCAGTACTTC. Residues: CASSQVAGGSYEQYF. The chain joins TRBV4-1 to TRBJ2-7; the match to TRBD1 covers 7 bases. Trimming removed 1 base from V and 1 base from J; junction bases left unmatched: 4. This CDR3 comprises 15 residues. Per germline, CDR1 MGHRA and CDR2 YSYEKL.

V and J are TRBV9 and TRBJ2-1; the D gene is possibly TRBD1 (6 bases). The CDR3 covers 16 residues. Germline V gives CDR1 SGDLS, CDR2 YYNGEE. Trimming stripped 5 bases from V and 1 base from J, with 16 bases between. CDR3 nucleotide sequence: TGTGCCAGCAGGCCAGGGGTTGGTGGGTCCTACAATGAGCAGTTCTTC. Amino acids: CASRPGVGGSYNEQFF.

The rearrangement links TRBV30 to TRBJ1-3; D unclear. Germline-derived CDR1 and CDR2 are GTSNPN and SVGIG (reference sequence). The CDR3 runs 14 residues. Trimming took off 1 base at V and 0 bases at J, with 7 bases between the two ends. The CDR3 loop reads CAWSGVTSGNTIYF. CDR3 DNA: TGTGCCTGGAGTGGAGTTACCTCTGGAAACACCATATATTTT.

This chain connects TRBV25-1 to TRBJ1-4; D gene ambiguous. CDR1 and CDR2 from the germline V gene are MGHDK and SYGVNS. This CDR3 has 15 residues. Trimming shortened V by 3 bases and J by 4 bases, and 12 bases separated the two germline ends. For the CDR3, the DNA is TGTGCCAGCAGTGATCTACAGCCAAATAATGAAAAACTGTTTTTT. Translation gives CASSDLQPNNEKLFF. Full variable domain (remainder filled in from reference TRBV25-1 and TRBJ1-4): EADIYQTPRYLVIGTGKKITLECSQTMGHDKMYWYQQDPGMELHLIHYSYGVNSTEKGDLSSESTVSRIRTEHFPLTLESARPSHTSQYLCASSDLQPNNEKLFFGSGTQLSVL.

This rearrangement joins TRBV11-2 to TRBJ2-2, with D possibly TRBD1 on 6 matching bases. The CDR3 is 15 residues long. V lost 4 bases and J 12 bases, leaving 21 bases between the germline ends. Germline CDR1 and CDR2: SGHAT and FQNNGV. CDR3 bases: TGTGCCAGCAGCTCCTGGTACAGGGCTGAGGAGAAGCTGTTTTTT. As protein: CASSSWYRAEEKLFF.

The V gene is TRBV25-1, the J gene TRBJ1-2, with a tentative D call TRBD1 (5 bases). The V gene lost 3 bases and the J gene lost 6 bases, with 14 bases spanning the gap. Per germline, CDR1 MGHDK and CDR2 SYGVNS. CDR3 length equals 14 residues. The CDR3 DNA is TGTGCCAGCAGTGATCCGGGCAGGGCGGATGGCTACACCTTC. It is translated as CASSDPGRADGYTF.

This chain links TRBV30 with TRBJ2-7; maybe TRBD2 (6 bases). CDR3 length: 14 amino acids. V dropped 0 bases and J dropped 9 bases, with 18 bases sitting between them. The V gene's germline CDR1 is GTSNPN and CDR2 SVGIG (reference sequence). The CDR3 loop reads CAWSVGEPREVQYF. The CDR3 DNA sequence: TGTGCCTGGAGTGTCGGGGAACCGAGGGAGGTGCAGTACTTC.

There are a few counts of this clone. This rearrangement joins TRBV6-8 to TRBJ1-2; D possibly corresponds to TRBD1 (6 bases). Germline values: CDR1 MNHGY, CDR2 SAAAGT. Trimming pared 7 bases from V and 6 bases from J, leaving 12 bases between. This CDR3 spans 12 amino acids. The CDR3 here is CASKKGDDGYTF. CDR3 in DNA: TGTGCCAGCAAAAAGGGGGACGATGGCTACACCTTC.

This clone was counted between two and nine times. The V gene is TRBV4-1, the J gene TRBJ1-1, with a weak D call TRBD1 (6 bases). V was trimmed by 3 bases and J by 0 bases, leaving 11 bases between them. The CDR3 has 15 amino acids. The germline gives CDR1 MGHRA, CDR2 YSYEKL. The CDR3 DNA reads TGCGCCAGCAGCCAGCAACAGGGAATGAACACTGAAGCTTTCTTT. It is translated as CASSQQQGMNTEAFF.

The V and J genes are TRBV5-6 and TRBJ1-1, with 8 bases fitting TRBD1. In germline, CDR1 is SGHDT, CDR2 YYEEEE. Trimming cost V 2 bases and J 4 bases; bases outside gene matches: 7. This CDR3 contains 15 residues. The DNA for the CDR3 is TGTGCCAGCAGCTTTAGGGACAGGTATCGCACTGAAGCTTTCTTT. The encoded protein is CASSFRDRYRTEAFF.

The chain recombines TRBV30 with TRBJ1-5, with TRBD1 identical over 9 bases. The CDR3 is 14 residues long. The germline V gene encodes CDR1 GTSNPN and CDR2 SVGIG (reference sequence). Trimming at V came to 1 base and at J to 4 bases, leaving 2 bases not matched to a gene. The CDR3 is CAWSGQGGNQPQHF. The CDR3, as DNA: TGTGCCTGGAGTGGACAGGGGGGGAATCAGCCCCAGCATTTT.

V gene TRBV29-1 combines with J gene TRBJ1-1, with 10 positions matching TRBD1. Trimming removed 7 bases from V and 3 bases from J; junction bases left unmatched: 11. The length of the CDR3 is 15 residues. Germline V gene data show CDR1 as SQVTM and CDR2 as ANQGSEA. CDR3 nucleotides: TGCAGCGCTACACTCGGGACAGGGGCGGACACTGAAGCTTTCTTT. Its protein is CSATLGTGADTEAFF. The variable domain in full, completed from reference TRBV29-1 and TRBJ1-1, reads SAVISQKPSRDICQRGTSLTIQCQVDSQVTMMFWYRQQPGQSLTLIATANQGSEATYESGFVIDKFPISRPNLTFSTLTVSNMSPEDSSIYLCSATLGTGADTEAFFGQGTRLTVV.

This clone was seen only a few times. V is TRBV6-5 and J is TRBJ1-6, with a tentative D call TRBD1 (5 bases). Per germline, CDR1 MNHEY and CDR2 SVGAGI. V was shortened by 2 bases and J by 2 bases, with 7 bases between the two germline ends. CDR3 size: 15 residues. The CDR3 DNA is TGTGCCAGCAGTTACCGACAGCCCTATAATTCACCCCTCCACTTT. As protein: CASSYRQPYNSPLHF.

This chain connects TRBV2 to TRBJ2-3, with D perhaps matching TRBD1 (6 bases). Germline assignment: CDR1 SNHLY and CDR2 FYNNEI. CDR3 length: 15 residues. Deletions cut 5 bases from V and 0 bases from J, with 12 bases between. The CDR3 sequence is CASSSGTSSTDTQYF. The CDR3 DNA follows: TGTGCCAGCAGTTCCGGGACATCTAGCACAGATACGCAGTATTTT.

This clone was detected only once. This chain uses TRBV5-1 with TRBJ2-7; D uncertain. V lost 0 bases to trimming and J lost 5 bases, with 15 bases between them. Germline CDR1 and CDR2: SGHRS and YFSETQ. The CDR3 runs 15 residues. CDR3 in amino acids: CASSLEVATTNEQYF. CDR3 in DNA: TGCGCCAGCAGCTTGGAGGTAGCAACCACCAACGAGCAGTACTTC.

This chain joins TRBV25-1 and TRBJ1-2; D is ambiguous. Germline CDR1 and CDR2: MGHDK and SYGVNS. V lost 5 bases and J 10 bases, leaving 11 bases between the germline ends. CDR3 length equals 11 residues. CDR3 coding DNA: TGTGCCAGCAGTCTGGGAGTCGACTACACCTTC. Its protein product is CASSLGVDYTF.

The chain has TRBV19 and TRBJ2-3, with D possibly matching TRBD2 (6 bases). This CDR3 has 13 residues. Germline V gene lookup returns CDR1 LNHDA and CDR2 SQIVND (reference sequence). V was pared by 1 base and J by 11 bases, with 13 bases between. Here the CDR3 reads CASSIGPLAQQYF. CDR3 nucleotides: TGTGCCAGTAGTATAGGGCCTCTAGCGCAGCAGTATTTT.

This chain uses TRBV4-1 with TRBJ1-4, with a tentative D call TRBD1 (5 bases). The V end was cut by 1 base, the J end by 7 bases, with 7 bases between. The CDR3 extends over 13 amino acids. The germline CDR1 and CDR2 sequences are MGHRA and YSYEKL. CDR3 loop: CASSQVGGEKLFF. The CDR3 nucleotides are TGCGCCAGCAGCCAAGTGGGGGGTGAAAAACTGTTTTTT.

This chain uses TRBV6-5 with TRBJ1-6; tentatively, D is TRBD1 (5 bases). Germline values: CDR1 MNHEY, CDR2 SVGAGI. The CDR3 is made up of 14 amino acids. Deletions cut 11 bases from V and 0 bases from J, with 11 bases between. In DNA, the CDR3 is TGTGCCGTACGGGGGGGCTCCTATAATTCACCCCTCCACTTT. Its translation is CAVRGGSYNSPLHF.

Comments on this clone: Mismatch with germline at one junction end may stem from a read error. The genes are TRBV6-5 and TRBJ2-7; TRBD2 might be the D (6 bases). The CDR3 has 15 residues. The V gene's germline CDR1 is MNHEY and CDR2 SVGAGI. CDR3 amino acids: CASSHSLGGTYEQYF. As DNA, the CDR3 is TGTGCCAGCAGTCACTCTTTGGGCGGGACCTACGAGCAGTACTTC.

This chain connects TRBV7-6 to TRBJ2-3; a possible D gene is TRBD1 (6 bases). Trimming removed 5 bases at V and 2 bases at J, with 11 bases between. Germline CDR1 reads SGHVS; CDR2 reads FNYEAQ. This CDR3 has 14 residues. The CDR3 sequence is CASSLRTATDTQYF. The DNA for the CDR3 is TGTGCCAGCAGCCTTAGGACAGCCACAGATACGCAGTATTTT.

The chain employs TRBV19 and TRBJ1-2, with D possibly being TRBD1 (6 bases). V was trimmed by 6 bases and J by 0 bases, leaving 11 bases between them. CDR3 size: 14 residues. The germline CDR1 and CDR2 sequences are LNHDA and SQIVND (reference sequence). The CDR3 spells CASSPGTTNYGYTF. In nucleotides, the CDR3 is TGTGCCAGTAGCCCCGGGACAACTAACTATGGCTACACCTTC.

This clone appeared once. The CDR3 nucleotides read TGTGCCTGGAGTCCCCGGACAGGGGGCAGGACTGAAGCTTTCTTT. It yields the protein CAWSPRTGGRTEAFF. The V call is TRBV30, the J call TRBJ1-1, with 11 bases fitting TRBD1. The V gene end was trimmed by 2 bases and the J gene end by 5 bases; junction bases not matched to a gene: 7. CDR1 GTSNPN and CDR2 SVGIG come from the germline V gene (reference sequence). The CDR3 has 15 amino acids.

The chain links TRBV11-1 to TRBJ2-7; TRBD1 is a possible D gene (6 bases). V lost 5 bases and J 2 bases, leaving 13 bases between the germline ends. Germline V gene lookup returns CDR1 SGHAT and CDR2 FQDESV (reference sequence). This CDR3 has 14 residues. CDR3 DNA: TGTGCCAGCAGCGCCCCCGGGACAACCTACGAGCAGTACTTC. This sequence encodes CASSAPGTTYEQYF. Full variable domain (remainder filled in from reference TRBV11-1 and TRBJ2-7): EAEVAQSPRYKITEKSQAVAFWCDPISGHATLYWYRQILGQGPELLVQFQDESVVDDSQLPKDRFSAERLKGVDSTLKIQPAELGDSAMYLCASSAPGTTYEQYFGPGTRLTVT.